Listed below are T cell receptor beta chains from one sample, sequenced in a study of T cell changes during pregnancy in multiple sclerosis. TCRdb's copy holds only in-frame clones and misses some; the assay was immunoSEQ multiplex PCR. The data hold roughly 42,000 clones, with less than 90% observed a single time. The specimen was CD4+ T cells from peripheral blood mononuclear cells, collected in the second trimester of pregnancy. Every receptor here comes from a female donor with multiple sclerosis, enrolled in a pregnancy study. The CDR3 runs from the conserved cysteine through the conserved F or W. A D gene is named only where the DNA matches it firmly. A row's size may be missing; if present it is once, few, many or a size class.

size,D,V,J,CDR3,DNA
NA,NA,TRBV5-1,TRBJ1-2,CASSLSGAGGYTF,TGCGCCAGCAGCTTGTCAGGGGCGGGCGGCTACACCTTC
NA,TRBD1,TRBV19,TRBJ1-2,CASTGDRVLNYGYTF,TGTGCCAGTACCGGCGACAGGGTCCTAAACTATGGCTACACCTTC
once,NA,TRBV11-2,TRBJ1-6,CASSHGQPRAPLHF,TGTGCCAGCAGTCACGGACAGCCCCGAGCACCCCTCCACTTT
NA,TRBD2,TRBV19,TRBJ2-2,CASSQLAGAGELFF,TGTGCCAGTAGCCAACTAGCGGGAGCCGGGGAGCTGTTTTTT
NA,TRBD1,TRBV27,TRBJ2-6,CASSFYGAQGFSSGANVLTF,TGTGCCAGCAGTTTTTATGGGGCACAGGGGTTTAGCTCTGGGGCCAACGTCCTGACTTTC
NA,TRBD2,TRBV5-5,TRBJ2-7,CASSLGTSGIYEQYF,TGTGCCAGCAGCTTGGGGACTAGCGGAATTTACGAGCAGTACTTC
NA,TRBD1,TRBV5-4,TRBJ2-5,CASSSGDRGRETQYF,TGTGCCAGCAGCTCGGGCGACAGGGGGAGGGAGACCCAGTACTTC
NA,TRBD2,TRBV19,TRBJ2-1,CASSTGLADSYNEQFF,TGTGCCAGTAGTACCGGACTAGCGGACTCCTACAATGAGCAGTTCTTC
NA,NA,TRBV28,TRBJ2-1,CASSPSLNEQFF,TGTGCCAGCAGCCCCTCTCTCAATGAGCAGTTCTTC
NA,TRBD1,TRBV9,TRBJ2-2,CATRDRNTGELFF,TGTGCCACCCGGGACAGGAACACCGGGGAGCTGTTTTTT
NA,TRBD2,TRBV6-5,TRBJ2-1,CASSNLLAGTYEQFF,TGTGCCAGCAGTAACTTACTAGCGGGGACGTATGAGCAGTTCTTC
NA,NA,TRBV28,TRBJ2-5,CASSLTPGTGETQYF,TGTGCCAGCAGTTTGACCCCCGGGACTGGGGAGACCCAGTACTTC
NA,NA,TRBV7-9,TRBJ2-3,CASSLANGREQYF,TGTGCCAGCAGCTTAGCTAATGGGCGTGAGCAGTATTTT
NA,NA,TRBV5-1,TRBJ2-4,CASIPGGLNKNIQYF,TGCGCCAGCATTCCCGGGGGGCTGAATAAAAACATTCAGTACTTC
NA,TRBD2,TRBV11-2,TRBJ2-3,CASSLGASGSVLILDTQYF,TGTGCCAGCAGCTTAGGGGCTAGCGGGAGCGTTTTGATTTTAGATACGCAGTATTTT
NA,NA,TRBV28,TRBJ1-1,CASRSGGNTEAFF,TGTGCCAGCAGGTCGGGGGGGAACACTGAAGCTTTCTTT
NA,NA,TRBV27,TRBJ2-7,CASRISGSGEQYF,TGTGCCAGCAGAATCTCCGGGAGTGGCGAGCAGTACTTC
NA,TRBD1,TRBV28,TRBJ1-5,CASSWAGTGSLNQPQHF,TGTGCCAGCAGTTGGGCCGGGACAGGGTCACTTAATCAGCCCCAGCATTTT
NA,TRBD1,TRBV10-3,TRBJ1-2,CAISFDRGYGYTF,TGTGCCATCTCATTTGACAGGGGCTATGGCTACACCTTC
NA,NA,TRBV6-5,TRBJ2-7,CASSRQTRSGEQYF,TGTGCCAGCAGTCGCCAGACTAGATCTGGCGAGCAGTACTTC
NA,NA,TRBV28,TRBJ2-4,CASSYTSPAKNIQYF,TGTGCCAGCAGTTATACTTCACCAGCCAAAAACATTCAGTACTTC
NA,NA,TRBV28,TRBJ1-5,CASSTLTRGQPQHF,TGTGCCAGCAGTACCCTGACTAGGGGTCAGCCCCAGCATTTT
NA,NA,TRBV6-5,TRBJ1-1,CASMTLPGESEAFF,TGTGCCAGCATGACACTTCCAGGGGAGTCTGAAGCTTTCTTT
NA,TRBD2,TRBV28,TRBJ2-1,CASRASGANYNEQFF,TGTGCCAGCAGGGCTAGCGGGGCAAACTACAATGAGCAGTTCTTC
NA,TRBD1,TRBV10-2,TRBJ2-7,CASSGRGPYEQYF,TGCGCCAGCAGTGGCAGGGGGCCCTACGAGCAGTACTTC
NA,TRBD1,TRBV29-1,TRBJ1-2,CSAAQGAANYGYTF,TGCAGCGCTGCACAGGGGGCAGCAAACTATGGCTACACCTTC
NA,TRBD1,TRBV5-1,TRBJ1-1,CASSLLPSGGRTEAFF,TGCGCCAGCAGCCTCCTGCCCTCAGGGGGAAGGACTGAAGCTTTCTTT
NA,TRBD1,TRBV6-1,TRBJ1-5,CASEGQGYQPQHF,TGTGCCAGCGAGGGACAGGGATATCAGCCCCAGCATTTT
NA,NA,TRBV5-5,TRBJ1-5,CASSREGHQPQHF,TGTGCCAGCAGCCGGGAGGGCCATCAGCCCCAGCATTTT
NA,NA,TRBV5-1,TRBJ1-2,CASSPGGATSGYTF,TGCGCCAGCAGTCCTGGGGGGGCCACCTCGGGCTACACCTTC
NA,NA,TRBV7-8,TRBJ2-2,CASSLVSGTWNTGELFF,TGTGCCAGCAGCCTGGTGAGCGGGACATGGAACACCGGGGAGCTGTTTTTT
NA,NA,TRBV30,TRBJ2-6,CAWSPVGQHTSSGANVLTF,TGTGCCTGGAGTCCTGTAGGACAGCACACATCCTCTGGGGCCAACGTCCTGACTTTC
NA,TRBD2,TRBV9,TRBJ2-1,CASSPSGASYNEQFF,TGTGCCAGCAGCCCTAGCGGCGCCTCCTACAATGAGCAGTTCTTC
NA,NA,TRBV5-8,TRBJ2-1,CASSLDTGWINEQFF,TGTGCCAGCAGCTTGGATACAGGATGGATCAATGAGCAGTTCTTC